This T cell receptor beta chain was observed in a study of cytomegalovirus exposure and HLA in healthy donors. Study-level points and caveats: There were three CMV-associated chains whose specificity for CMV antigens was confirmed in vitro. Reports showed the classifier diagnosing cytomegalovirus status with high specificity and sensitivity.

This clone appeared a single time. Its target is not known. The CDR3 has 14 residues. V dropped 3 bases and J dropped 3 bases, with 14 bases sitting between them. Germline lookup yields CDR1 GTSNPN and CDR2 SVGIG (reference sequence). The repertoire was sequenced with immunoSEQ multiplex PCR; TCRdb's copy has only in-frame clones and lacks some. The table shows 200,000 to 250,000 clones, with 80% to 85% occurring only once. The gene calls are TRBV30 and TRBJ1-1, with D hard to call. Sequencing was done on a sample of PBMCs. This receptor was obtained from a woman in her thirties in good health and CMV-seropositive. CDR3 DNA sequence: TGTGCCTGGAGACTAGCCTTGGGTGACACTGAAGCTTTCTTT. This gives the protein CAWRLALGDTEAFF.